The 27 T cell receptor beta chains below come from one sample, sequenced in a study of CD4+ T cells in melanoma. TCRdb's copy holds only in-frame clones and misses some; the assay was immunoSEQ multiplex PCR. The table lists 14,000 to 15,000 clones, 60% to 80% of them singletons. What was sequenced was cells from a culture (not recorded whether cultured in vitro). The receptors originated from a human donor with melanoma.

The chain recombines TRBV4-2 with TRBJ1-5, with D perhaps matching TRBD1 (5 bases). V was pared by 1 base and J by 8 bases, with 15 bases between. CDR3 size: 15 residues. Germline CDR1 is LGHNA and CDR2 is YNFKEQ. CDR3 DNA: TGTGCCAGCAGCCAAGTAGCGGGAGGAGGGGAGCCCCAGCATTTT. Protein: CASSQVAGGGEPQHF.

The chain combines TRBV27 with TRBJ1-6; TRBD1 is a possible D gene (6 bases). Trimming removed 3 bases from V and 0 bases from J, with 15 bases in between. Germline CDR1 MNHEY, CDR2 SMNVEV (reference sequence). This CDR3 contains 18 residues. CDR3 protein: CASSFRQAPSSYNSPLHF. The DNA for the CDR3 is TGTGCCAGCAGTTTTCGACAGGCCCCTAGCTCCTATAATTCACCCCTCCACTTT.

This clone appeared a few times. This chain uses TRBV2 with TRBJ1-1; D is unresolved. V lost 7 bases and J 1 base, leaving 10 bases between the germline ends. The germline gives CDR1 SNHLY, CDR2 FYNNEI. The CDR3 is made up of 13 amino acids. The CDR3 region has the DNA TGTGCCAGCAAAGGCCAGGCGAACACTGAAGCTTTCTTT. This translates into CASKGQANTEAFF.

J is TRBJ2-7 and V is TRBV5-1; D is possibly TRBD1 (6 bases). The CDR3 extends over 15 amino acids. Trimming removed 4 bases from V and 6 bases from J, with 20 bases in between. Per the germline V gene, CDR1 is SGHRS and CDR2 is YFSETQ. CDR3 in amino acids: CASSTTQGRIREQYF. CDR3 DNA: TGCGCCAGCAGCACTACACAGGGAAGAATCCGCGAGCAGTACTTC.

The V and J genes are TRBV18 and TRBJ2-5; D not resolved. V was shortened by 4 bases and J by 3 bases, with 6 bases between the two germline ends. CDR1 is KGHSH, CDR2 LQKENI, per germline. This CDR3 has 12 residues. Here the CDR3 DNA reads TGTGCCAGCTCACTTATGGAAGAGACCCAGTACTTC. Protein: CASSLMEETQYF.

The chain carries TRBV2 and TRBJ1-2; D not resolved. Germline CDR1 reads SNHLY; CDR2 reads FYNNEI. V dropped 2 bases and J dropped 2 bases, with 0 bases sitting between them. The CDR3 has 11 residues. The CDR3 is CASSENYGYTF. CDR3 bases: TGTGCCAGCAGTGAAAACTATGGCTACACCTTC.

CDR3 nucleotide sequence: TGTGCCAGCAGCTTGATACAGGTAGCATACGAGCAGTACTTC. It encodes CASSLIQVAYEQYF. The chain carries TRBV5-8 and TRBJ2-7, with D possibly TRBD1 on 5 matching bases. CDR3 length: 14 residues. V lost 1 base, J lost 4 bases, and 12 bases lay in between. The germline V gene encodes CDR1 SGHTS and CDR2 YDEGEE.

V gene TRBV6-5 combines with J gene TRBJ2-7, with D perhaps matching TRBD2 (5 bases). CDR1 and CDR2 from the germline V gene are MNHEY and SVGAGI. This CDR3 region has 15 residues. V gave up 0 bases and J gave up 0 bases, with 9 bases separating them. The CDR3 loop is CASSYSAGDSYEQYF. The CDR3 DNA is TGTGCCAGCAGTTACTCAGCCGGGGACTCCTACGAGCAGTACTTC.

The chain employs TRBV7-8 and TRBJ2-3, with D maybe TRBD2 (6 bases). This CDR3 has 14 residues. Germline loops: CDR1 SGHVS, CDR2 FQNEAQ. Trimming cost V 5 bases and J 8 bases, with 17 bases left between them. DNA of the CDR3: TGTGCCAGCAGCCCTCGACTAGGGACTGCTACGCAGTATTTT. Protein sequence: CASSPRLGTATQYF.

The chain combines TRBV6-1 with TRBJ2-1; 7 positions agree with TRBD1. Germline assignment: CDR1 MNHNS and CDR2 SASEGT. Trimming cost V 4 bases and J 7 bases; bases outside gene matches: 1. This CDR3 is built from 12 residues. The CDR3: CASSATGNEQFF. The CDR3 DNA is TGTGCCAGCAGTGCGACAGGGAATGAGCAGTTCTTC.

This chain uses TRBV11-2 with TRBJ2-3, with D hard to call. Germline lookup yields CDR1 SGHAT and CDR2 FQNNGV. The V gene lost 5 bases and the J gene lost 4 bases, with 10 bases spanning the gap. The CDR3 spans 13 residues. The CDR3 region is CASSINTADTQYF. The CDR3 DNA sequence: TGTGCCAGCAGCATAAACACGGCAGATACGCAGTATTTT.

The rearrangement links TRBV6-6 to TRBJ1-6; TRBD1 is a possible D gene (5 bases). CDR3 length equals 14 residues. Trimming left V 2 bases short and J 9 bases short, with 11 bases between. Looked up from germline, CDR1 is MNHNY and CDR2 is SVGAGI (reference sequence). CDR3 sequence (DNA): TGTGCCAGCAGTTACCTGGGACTAGGTTCACCCCTCCACTTT. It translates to CASSYLGLGSPLHF.

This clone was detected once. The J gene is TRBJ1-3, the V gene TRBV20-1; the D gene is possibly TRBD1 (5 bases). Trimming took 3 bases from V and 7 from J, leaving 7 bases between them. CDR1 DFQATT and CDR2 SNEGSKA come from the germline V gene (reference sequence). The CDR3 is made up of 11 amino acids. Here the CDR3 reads CSASAGNTIYF. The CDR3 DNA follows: TGCAGTGCTAGCGCAGGGAACACCATATATTTT.

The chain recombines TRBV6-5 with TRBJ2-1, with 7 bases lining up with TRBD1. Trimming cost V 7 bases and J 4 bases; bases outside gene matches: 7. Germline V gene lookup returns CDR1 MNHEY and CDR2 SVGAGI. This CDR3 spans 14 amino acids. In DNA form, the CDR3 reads TGTGCCAGCACCTCCAGGGGGATTTACAATGAGCAGTTCTTC. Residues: CASTSRGIYNEQFF.

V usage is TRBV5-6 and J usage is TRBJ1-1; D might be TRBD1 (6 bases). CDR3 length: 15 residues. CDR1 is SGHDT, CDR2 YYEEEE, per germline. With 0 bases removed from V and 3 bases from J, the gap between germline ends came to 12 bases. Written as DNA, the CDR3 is TGTGCCAGCAGCTTGGTTGCAGCAGGGGACACTGAAGCTTTCTTT. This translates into CASSLVAAGDTEAFF.

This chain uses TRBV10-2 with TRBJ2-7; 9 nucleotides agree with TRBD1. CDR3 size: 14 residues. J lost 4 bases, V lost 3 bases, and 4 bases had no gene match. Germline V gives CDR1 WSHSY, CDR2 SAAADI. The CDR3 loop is CASSDNRGRYEQYF. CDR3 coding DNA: TGCGCCAGCAGTGATAACAGGGGGCGATACGAGCAGTACTTC.

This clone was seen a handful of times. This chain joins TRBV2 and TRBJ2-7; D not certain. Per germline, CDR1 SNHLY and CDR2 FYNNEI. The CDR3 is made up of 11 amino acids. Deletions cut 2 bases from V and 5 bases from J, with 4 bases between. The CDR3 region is CASSEYNEQYF. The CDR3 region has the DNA TGTGCCAGCAGTGAATACAACGAGCAGTACTTC.

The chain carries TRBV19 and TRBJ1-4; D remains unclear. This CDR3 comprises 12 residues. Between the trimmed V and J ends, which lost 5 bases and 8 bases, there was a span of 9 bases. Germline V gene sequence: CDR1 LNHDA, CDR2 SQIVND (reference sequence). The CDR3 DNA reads TGTGCCAGTAGTGTCTCGCAGGAAAAACTGTTTTTT. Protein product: CASSVSQEKLFF.

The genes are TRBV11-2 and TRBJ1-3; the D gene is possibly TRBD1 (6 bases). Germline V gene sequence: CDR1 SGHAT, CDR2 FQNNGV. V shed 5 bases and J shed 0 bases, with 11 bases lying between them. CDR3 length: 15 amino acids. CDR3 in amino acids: CASSPGQTSGNTIYF. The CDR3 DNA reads TGTGCCAGCAGCCCGGGACAAACCTCTGGAAACACCATATATTTT.

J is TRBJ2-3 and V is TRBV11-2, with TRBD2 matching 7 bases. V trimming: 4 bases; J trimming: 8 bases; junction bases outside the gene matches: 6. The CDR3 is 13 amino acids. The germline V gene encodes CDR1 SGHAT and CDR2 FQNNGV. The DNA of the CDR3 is TGTGCCAGCAGCTATGCACCTAGCGGTACGCAGTATTTT. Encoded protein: CASSYAPSGTQYF. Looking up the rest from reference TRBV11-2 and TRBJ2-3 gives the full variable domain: EAGVAQSPRYKIIEKRQSVAFWCNPISGHATLYWYQQILGQGPKLLIQFQNNGVVDDSQLPKDRFSAERLKGVDSTLKIQPAKLEDSAVYLCASSYAPSGTQYFGPGTRLTVL.

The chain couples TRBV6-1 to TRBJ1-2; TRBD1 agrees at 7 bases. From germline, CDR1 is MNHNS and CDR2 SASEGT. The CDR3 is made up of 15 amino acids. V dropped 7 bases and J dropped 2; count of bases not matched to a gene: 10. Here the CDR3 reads CASTGETTGNYGYTF. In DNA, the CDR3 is TGTGCCAGCACCGGAGAGACGACAGGGAACTATGGCTACACCTTC.

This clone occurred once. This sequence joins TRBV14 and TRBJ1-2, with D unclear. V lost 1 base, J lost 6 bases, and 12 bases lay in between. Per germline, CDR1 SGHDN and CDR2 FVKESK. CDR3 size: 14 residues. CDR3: CASSQAATPHGYTF. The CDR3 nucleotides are TGTGCCAGCAGCCAAGCTGCGACCCCGCATGGCTACACCTTC.

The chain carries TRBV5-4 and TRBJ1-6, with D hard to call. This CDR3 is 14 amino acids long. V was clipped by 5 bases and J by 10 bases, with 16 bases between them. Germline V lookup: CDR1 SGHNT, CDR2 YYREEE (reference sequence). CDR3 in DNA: TGTGCCAGCAGTGGAGGGAGTCAAGGGTCACCCCTCCACTTT. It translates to CASSGGSQGSPLHF.

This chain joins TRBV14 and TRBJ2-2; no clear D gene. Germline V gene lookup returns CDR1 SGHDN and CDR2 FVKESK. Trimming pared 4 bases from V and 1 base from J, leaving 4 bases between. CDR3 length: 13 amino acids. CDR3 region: CASSRQNTGELFF. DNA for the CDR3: TGTGCCAGCAGCCGACAGAACACCGGGGAGCTGTTTTTT.

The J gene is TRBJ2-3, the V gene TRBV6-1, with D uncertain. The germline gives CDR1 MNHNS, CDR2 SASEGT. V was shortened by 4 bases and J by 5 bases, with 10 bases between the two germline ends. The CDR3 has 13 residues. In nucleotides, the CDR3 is TGTGCCAGCAGTGTTGGCCGTGGAGATACGCAGTATTTT. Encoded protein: CASSVGRGDTQYF.

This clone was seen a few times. CDR3: CASRIRGEQYF. CDR3 bases: TGTGCCAGCCGTATAAGGGGCGAGCAGTACTTC. The rearrangement links TRBV6-5 to TRBJ2-7, with a weak D call TRBD1 (5 bases). The CDR3 consists of 11 residues. The V end was cut by 8 bases, the J end by 6 bases, with 11 bases between. The germline CDR1 and CDR2 sequences are MNHEY and SVGAGI.

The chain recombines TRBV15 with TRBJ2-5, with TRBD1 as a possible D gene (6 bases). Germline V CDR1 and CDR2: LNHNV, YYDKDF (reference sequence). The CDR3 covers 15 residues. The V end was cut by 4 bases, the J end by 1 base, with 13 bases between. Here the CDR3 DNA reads TGTGCCACCAGCACCGACGGACAGCTCCAAGAGACCCAGTACTTC. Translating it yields CATSTDGQLQETQYF. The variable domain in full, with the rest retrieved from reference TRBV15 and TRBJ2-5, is DAMVIQNPRYQVTQFGKPVTLSCSQTLNHNVMYWYQQKSSQAPKLLFHYYDKDFNNEADTPDNFQSRRPNTSFCFLDIRSPGLGDTAMYLCATSTDGQLQETQYFGPGTRLLVL.